The 26 T cell receptor beta chains below all came from one sample that was sequenced in a study of metastatic and nonmetastatic thyroid tumors. TCRdb recomputed clones from the PCR reads via MiXCR. The repertoire consists of roughly 32,000 clones, with 15% to 20% occurring once and the leading ten covering roughly 10%. Patients were all untreated before their thyroid surgery. The specimen sequenced was blood. The receptor set was obtained from a female donor with papillary thyroid cancer or a benign thyroid nodule (not recorded which). Some clones in this sample may be carry-over from other donors' samples.

This clone was seen at least ten times. The CDR3 here is CASRVPYSYEQYF. For the CDR3, the DNA is TGTGCCAGCAGAGTTCCTTACAGCTACGAGCAGTACTTC. V usage is TRBV18 and J usage is TRBJ2-7; no reliable D call. The V gene lost 8 bases and the J gene lost 3 bases, with 14 bases spanning the gap. This CDR3 contains 13 residues. From germline, CDR1 is KGHSH and CDR2 LQKENI. Full variable domain (rest looked up from reference TRBV18 and TRBJ2-7): NAGVMQNPRHLVRRRGQEARLRCSPMKGHSHVYWYRQLPEEGLKFMVYLQKENIIDESGMPKERFSAEFPKEGPSILRIQQVVRGDSAAYFCASRVPYSYEQYFGPGTRLTVT.

This clone was counted only a few times. The chain couples TRBV6-2 or TRBV6-3 to TRBJ1-1; a weak D match, TRBD1 (5 bases). V dropped 11 bases and J dropped 5 bases, with 27 bases sitting between them. Germline CDR1 is MNHEY and CDR2 is SVGEGT. The CDR3 runs 16 residues. The CDR3 loop reads CAPRGGTSGYRTEAFF. DNA of the CDR3: TGTGCCCCCCGAGGAGGGACCTCAGGGTATAGAACTGAAGCTTTCTTT.

This clone was counted ten times or more. The chain employs TRBV7-9 and TRBJ2-2, with D possibly matching TRBD2 (5 bases). Trimming cost V 4 bases and J 1 base, with 10 bases left between them. From germline, CDR1 is SEHNR and CDR2 FQNEAQ (reference sequence). The CDR3 runs 15 residues. The DNA for the CDR3 is TGTGCCAGCAGCTCGGCGAGCGGGAACACCGGGGAGCTGTTTTTT. Amino acid sequence: CASSSASGNTGELFF.

This clone was observed at least ten times. CDR3 protein: CASSFGTSGLNEQFF. As DNA, the CDR3 is TGTGCCAGCAGCTTCGGGACTAGCGGACTAAATGAGCAGTTCTTC. V usage is TRBV7-6 and J usage is TRBJ2-1; TRBD2 matches 11 bases. This CDR3 spans 15 amino acids. Germline CDR1 reads SGHVS; CDR2 reads FNYEAQ. J lost 7 bases, V lost 3 bases, and 5 bases had no gene match.

This clone is classed as medium-sized (0.01 to 0.1%). The genes are TRBV6-1 and TRBJ2-1; TRBD2 aligns across 8 bases. Germline V gene lookup returns CDR1 MNHNS and CDR2 SASEGT. CDR3 length: 15 amino acids. The V and J ends lost 5 bases and 2 bases, in that order; junction bases with no gene match: 5. CDR3 sequence: CASSWKAGAYNEQFF. For the CDR3, the DNA is TGTGCCAGCAGTTGGAAAGCGGGAGCCTACAATGAGCAGTTCTTC.

As concerns this clone: The junction shows a germline mismatch at one end, possibly a read error. The chain is built from TRBV28 and TRBJ1-5; maybe TRBD1 (5 bases). This CDR3 spans 16 amino acids. Germline V gene lookup returns CDR1 MDHEN and CDR2 SYDVKM. CDR3 coding DNA: TGTGACAGCAGTTTAAATGGGGGTTTAGGCTATCAGCCCCAGCATTTT. This gives the protein CDSSLNGGLGYQPQHF.

Ten or more counts support this clone. V is TRBV20-1 and J is TRBJ1-5; 7 nucleotides line up with TRBD1. V dropped 3 bases and J dropped 5; count of bases not matched to a gene: 10. The CDR3 extends over 15 amino acids. The germline gives CDR1 DFQATT, CDR2 SNEGSKA (reference sequence). The CDR3: CSASRAGQLHQPQHF. DNA of the CDR3: TGCAGTGCTAGCCGGGCGGGACAGTTACATCAGCCCCAGCATTTT.

The chain recombines TRBV20-1 with TRBJ2-3, with 12 nucleotides matching TRBD2. This CDR3 has 17 residues. Germline loops: CDR1 DFQATT, CDR2 SNEGSKA (reference sequence). Trimming removed 6 bases from V and 2 bases from J; junction bases left unmatched: 12. DNA of the CDR3: TGCAGTGCAACCGGGACTAGCGGGTTCGGCACCACAGATACGCAGTATTTT. Amino acids: CSATGTSGFGTTDTQYF.

This clone showed up just a few times. Just one base apart from a much larger clone, this may be a read error. The rearrangement uses TRBV20-1 and TRBJ2-7; D remains unclear. Per germline, CDR1 DFQATT and CDR2 SNEGSKA (reference sequence). Trimming shortened V by 3 bases and J by 6 bases, and 9 bases separated the two germline ends. The CDR3 runs 11 residues. The CDR3 loop is CSASEVSEQYF. The CDR3 DNA follows: TGCAGTGCTAGTGAAGTCTCCGAGCAGTACTTC.

This clone is medium-sized in the sample. The J gene is TRBJ2-7, the V gene TRBV6-1; TRBD1 matches 9 bases. From germline, CDR1 is MNHNS and CDR2 SASEGT. J lost 6 bases, V lost 4 bases, and 7 bases had no gene match. CDR3 size: 14 residues. The CDR3 protein is CASSGGQGLSEQYF. As DNA, the CDR3 is TGTGCCAGCAGTGGGGGACAGGGATTGAGCGAGCAGTACTTC.

This clone was observed at least ten times. V gene TRBV4-1 combines with J gene TRBJ2-1; the D gene is possibly TRBD1 (5 bases). V lost 4 bases to trimming and J lost 7 bases, with 14 bases between them. This CDR3 contains 14 residues. The germline V gene encodes CDR1 MGHRA and CDR2 YSYEKL. CDR3: CASSRGLLGNEQFF. CDR3 sequence (DNA): TGCGCCAGCAGCCGGGGCCTACTCGGGAATGAGCAGTTCTTC.

This clone came up many times. V usage is TRBV12-3 or TRBV12-4 and J usage is TRBJ2-5; the match to TRBD1 covers 7 bases. There are 13 residues in the CDR3. J was trimmed by 2 bases and V by 5 bases; bases with no gene match: 2. CDR3 amino acids: CASSLGQQETQYF. The CDR3 coding sequence is TGTGCCAGCAGTCTGGGACAGCAAGAGACCCAGTACTTC.

This clone qualifies as medium-sized. V usage is TRBV6-1 and J usage is TRBJ2-7, with D possibly being TRBD1 (6 bases). Trimming removed 4 bases from V and 0 bases from J, with 13 bases in between. The V gene's germline CDR1 is MNHNS and CDR2 SASEGT. The CDR3 is 15 residues long. The DNA of the CDR3 is TGTGCCAGCAGTGGGGGACAAGAAGCCTCCTACGAGCAGTACTTC. It codes for CASSGGQEASYEQYF.

This chain connects TRBV4-1 to TRBJ2-7, with 10 bases aligning to TRBD2. This CDR3 region has 16 residues. V was clipped by 0 bases and J by 1 base; unmatched bases: 3. The germline gives CDR1 MGHRA, CDR2 YSYEKL. CDR3 protein: CASSQEGSGGSYEQYF. DNA of the CDR3: TGCGCCAGCAGCCAAGAGGGTAGCGGGGGGTCCTACGAGCAGTACTTC.

As for this clone: A read error may be the cause here, since a much bigger clone is one base away. The chain uses TRBV5-4 and TRBJ2-3, with D possibly matching TRBD2 (5 bases). V was clipped by 0 bases and J by 7 bases, with 12 bases between them. Germline CDR1 reads SGHNT; CDR2 reads YYREEE (reference sequence). The CDR3 is 14 residues long. The CDR3: CASSLGGWAYTQYF. CDR3 DNA: TGTGCCAGCAGCTTGGGCGGGTGGGCCTATACGCAGTATTTT.

This clone appeared many times. The chain recombines TRBV6-6 with TRBJ2-3; 8 positions match TRBD2. The CDR3 runs to 17 residues. V lost 7 bases, J lost 3 bases, and 15 bases stayed unmatched. CDR1 and CDR2 from the germline V gene are MNHNY and SVGAGI (reference sequence). DNA of the CDR3: TGTGCCAGCACCAGGAATATGGGAAGCGGGAGTACAGATACGCAGTATTTT. It encodes CASTRNMGSGSTDTQYF.

The chain links TRBV11-2 to TRBJ2-7, with D perhaps TRBD2 (7 bases). CDR1 is SGHAT and CDR2 is FQNNGV in the germline V gene. The CDR3 runs to 19 residues. Trimming left V 3 bases short and J 2 bases short, with 26 bases between. CDR3 sequence: CASSLGVGQGRGGPYEQYF. The CDR3 DNA sequence: TGTGCCAGCAGCTTGGGGGTTGGCCAGGGGCGCGGGGGACCCTACGAGCAGTACTTC.

This clone was recorded many times. At the DNA level, this CDR3 is encoded by other sequences in the same sample as well. The rearrangement uses TRBV6-4 and TRBJ2-3, with 11 bases that match TRBD2. V shed 7 bases and J 1 base; nucleotides not matched to a gene: 13. CDR3 size: 18 residues. The V gene's germline CDR1 is MRHNA and CDR2 SNTAGT. Written as DNA, the CDR3 is TGTGCCAGCATCCTTACCGGGACTAGCGGTGGGGGCACAGATACGCAGTATTTT. This codes for CASILTGTSGGGTDTQYF.

This clone has just a few counts. The chain recombines TRBV28 with TRBJ1-6; D is unclear. Germline CDR1 and CDR2: MDHEN and SYDVKM. V dropped 7 bases and J dropped 11 bases, with 9 bases sitting between them. This CDR3 contains 11 residues. CDR3 in DNA: TGTGCCAGCATTGGAGGTCCACCCCTCCACTTT. Protein sequence: CASIGGPPLHF. Variable domain in full (rest from reference TRBV28 and TRBJ1-6): DVKVTQSSRYLVKRTGEKVFLECVQDMDHENMFWYRQDPGLGLRLIYFSYDVKMKEKGDIPEGYSVSREKKERFSLILESASTNQTSMYLCASIGGPPLHFGNGTRLTVT.

This clone was observed many times. V gene TRBV3-1 combines with J gene TRBJ1-2; D not certain. CDR1 is LGHDT and CDR2 is YNNKEL in the germline V gene (reference sequence). The CDR3 runs 11 residues. V lost 1 base, J lost 8 bases, and 5 bases lay in between. The CDR3 coding sequence is TGTGCCAGCAGCCAAGGGTACGGCTACACCTTC. Amino acid sequence: CASSQGYGYTF. Full variable domain (missing parts from reference TRBV3-1 and TRBJ1-2): DTAVSQTPKYLVTQMGNDKSIKCEQNLGHDTMYWYKQDSKKFLKIMFSYNNKELIINETVPNRFSPKSPDKAHLNLHINSLELGDSAVYFCASSQGYGYTFGSGTRLTVV.

This clone has a count of ten or more. The V call is TRBV30, the J call TRBJ1-5; tentatively, D is TRBD1 (5 bases). The CDR3 is made up of 17 amino acids. From germline, CDR1 is GTSNPN and CDR2 SVGIG (reference sequence). Trimming took off 0 bases at V and 5 bases at J, with 20 bases between the two ends. CDR3 amino acids: CAWSVRTGTFEDQPQHF. In DNA, the CDR3 is TGTGCCTGGAGTGTACGGACGGGGACTTTCGAGGATCAGCCCCAGCATTTT.

The J gene is TRBJ1-2, the V gene TRBV5-4; 9 positions match TRBD1. CDR1 SGHNT and CDR2 YYREEE come from the germline V gene (reference sequence). V lost 3 bases to trimming and J lost 2 bases; unmatched junction nucleotides: 5. The CDR3 length is 15 residues. The CDR3 spells CASSSAGTGNYGYTF. The DNA of the CDR3 is TGTGCCAGCAGCTCCGCCGGGACAGGGAACTATGGCTACACCTTC.

The J gene is TRBJ2-7, the V gene TRBV5-1, with 8 positions matching TRBD1. With V trimmed by 4 bases and J by 3 bases, 3 bases remained unmatched. The CDR3 runs 13 residues. Germline V CDR1 and CDR2: SGHRS, YFSETQ. This chain's CDR3 is CASSVDRVYEQYF. The CDR3 DNA is TGCGCCAGCAGCGTGGACAGGGTCTACGAGCAGTACTTC.

Many counts were recorded for this clone. This sequence joins TRBV27 and TRBJ2-2; 7 bases agree with TRBD2. Trimming took 5 bases from V and 3 from J; bases not matched to a gene: 6. The CDR3 is made up of 15 amino acids. Germline CDR1 reads MNHEY; CDR2 reads SMNVEV (reference sequence). The CDR3 DNA sequence: TGTGCCAGCAGTCCCCGGGGGGATGACACCGGGGAGCTGTTTTTT. Protein sequence: CASSPRGDDTGELFF.

This clone was recorded at least ten times. J is TRBJ2-1 and V is TRBV7-9, with D perhaps TRBD2 (7 bases). V shed 4 bases and J shed 8 bases, with 9 bases lying between them. The CDR3 extends over 12 amino acids. Per germline, CDR1 SEHNR and CDR2 FQNEAQ (reference sequence). The CDR3 DNA follows: TGTGCCAGCAGCTGGGAGGGGGATGAGCAGTTCTTC. Translated, it gives CASSWEGDEQFF.

In its sample, this clone was seen a few times. The chain is built from TRBV6-1 and TRBJ1-1, with D hard to call. Germline CDR1 and CDR2: MNHNS and SASEGT. The germline V and J ends were trimmed by 3 bases and 4 bases, with 9 bases remaining between them. CDR3 length equals 13 residues. In nucleotides, the CDR3 is TGTGCCAGCAGTGAGCGGGCGTCCACTGAAGCTTTCTTT. It codes for CASSERASTEAFF.